Here is one T cell receptor (beta chain) with its context. Methods used by the authors: Reference gene primer amplification gave nucleated cell count estimates. Measured with immunoSEQ multiplex PCR; TCRdb has only the in-frame clones, and not every one. V and J calls and clone size are as listed in that table; D and trimming were resolved from the DNA. The table lists 150,000 or so clones, 70% to 80% of them singletons. The sample is drawn from a study of blood T cell repertoires in COVID-19. Background on the study: Acute-phase and convalescent COVID-19 samples originated in the United States, Italy and Spain. Sample material is recorded as cDNA or gDNA derived from T cells, B-cell-depleted T cells, or PBMCs.

CDR3 size: 15 residues. CDR1 is SGHNT and CDR2 is YYREEE in the germline V gene (reference sequence). V lost 4 bases and J lost 2; bases outside the gene matches: 8. Followed longitudinally, the Seattle patients had been enrolled during active infection. Sequenced: peripheral blood. This receptor was identified in a woman between 65 and 79 years old with COVID-19, enrolled during active disease. The chain couples TRBV5-4 to TRBJ2-7, with 8 bases lining up with TRBD1. CDR3 nucleotides: TGTGCCAGCAGCCCAAGCCGGGACAGGACCTACGAGCAGTACTTC. Its translation is CASSPSRDRTYEQYF.